These 28 T cell receptor beta chains share one sample of origin, sequenced in a study. Profiled with immunoSEQ multiplex PCR; TCRdb holds only in-frame clones, not every one. The data hold some 48,000 clones, with over 85% observed a single time. Sequenced sample: PBMCs. These receptors were collected from a man aged 40-55 years with rheumatoid arthritis.

The chain has TRBV11-2 and TRBJ2-2; 7 bases agree with TRBD1. After removal of 10 bases from V and 6 bases from J, the junction contained 17 bases not matched to a gene. This CDR3 is built from 16 residues. Per the germline V gene, CDR1 is SGHAT and CDR2 is FQNNGV. The chain's CDR3 is CAIPPQGTHSAGELFF. The CDR3 region has the DNA TGTGCCATCCCGCCACAGGGGACCCATTCGGCCGGGGAGCTGTTTTTT.

This chain links TRBV7-2 with TRBJ1-2; 8 bases match TRBD1. Unmatched junction bases numbered 3, after V lost 2 bases and J lost 4 bases. The CDR3 is made up of 14 amino acids. Looked up from germline, CDR1 is SGHTA and CDR2 is FQGNSA. In DNA, the CDR3 is TGTGCCAGCAGCTTAACCACAGGGGGCTATGGCTACACCTTC. This codes for CASSLTTGGYGYTF.

The chain links TRBV5-4 to TRBJ2-3; 7 positions agree with TRBD2. Per the germline V gene, CDR1 is SGHNT and CDR2 is YYREEE (reference sequence). The CDR3 runs to 16 residues. J gave up 3 bases and V 4 bases, and 11 bases lay outside the gene matches. The CDR3 DNA sequence: TGTGCCAGCAGCCCCCGGGCTAGCGGTTATACAGATACGCAGTATTTT. Amino acid sequence: CASSPRASGYTDTQYF.

V gene TRBV24-1 combines with J gene TRBJ2-1, with 12 positions matching TRBD2. V shed 1 base and J 6 bases; nucleotides not matched to a gene: 12. There are 19 residues in the CDR3. The germline V gene encodes CDR1 KGHDR and CDR2 SFDVKD. The CDR3 bases are TGTGCCACCAGTGATTTTGGCCCCAGGTCTAGCGGGAGGGTCAATGAGCAGTTCTTC. It encodes CATSDFGPRSSGRVNEQFF.

This clone was seen once. V usage is TRBV5-1 and J usage is TRBJ1-1; 7 bases line up with TRBD1. CDR3 length: 14 residues. Germline V gene lookup returns CDR1 SGHRS and CDR2 YFSETQ. V lost 4 bases to trimming and J lost 1 base; unmatched junction nucleotides: 4. CDR3 sequence reads: CASSRQGENTEAFF. The CDR3 nucleotides are TGCGCCAGCAGCCGCCAGGGGGAGAACACTGAAGCTTTCTTT.

The chain combines TRBV5-6 with TRBJ1-2; 7 bases are shared with TRBD1. CDR3 size: 14 residues. Looked up from germline, CDR1 is SGHDT and CDR2 is YYEEEE. Trimming took 0 bases from V and 3 from J; bases not matched to a gene: 2. Here the CDR3 reads CASSLEGGYYGYTF. The CDR3 nucleotides are TGTGCCAGCAGCTTGGAAGGGGGCTACTATGGCTACACCTTC.

This chain joins TRBV20-1 and TRBJ2-7; 10 nucleotides line up with TRBD2. V was pared by 3 bases and J by 3 bases, with 8 bases of the junction left unmatched. This CDR3 has 15 residues. Germline lookup yields CDR1 DFQATT and CDR2 SNEGSKA (reference sequence). CDR3 protein: CSASTRLAGHYEQYF. In DNA, the CDR3 is TGCAGTGCTAGTACCCGACTAGCGGGTCACTACGAGCAGTACTTC.

This clone was counted a single time. This sequence joins TRBV27 and TRBJ2-7; D is undetermined. The CDR3 extends over 14 amino acids. Germline assignment: CDR1 MNHEY and CDR2 SMNVEV (reference sequence). Trimming pared 2 bases from V and 4 bases from J, leaving 12 bases between. In DNA, the CDR3 is TGTGCCAGCAGTTTAAACAAGGACGAGTACGAGCAGTACTTC. Protein: CASSLNKDEYEQYF.

V gene TRBV11-2 combines with J gene TRBJ1-5; 8 bases match TRBD1. CDR3 length: 16 amino acids. V lost 5 bases and J lost 3; bases outside the gene matches: 9. Germline V gene data show CDR1 as SGHAT and CDR2 as FQNNGV. The CDR3: CASSRNRGLNNQPQHF. In DNA form, the CDR3 reads TGTGCCAGCAGCCGAAACAGGGGGTTGAACAATCAGCCCCAGCATTTT.

V and J are TRBV4-1 and TRBJ2-7; TRBD1 matches at 9 bases. Germline CDR1 is MGHRA and CDR2 is YSYEKL. The CDR3 has 16 amino acids. V dropped 2 bases and J dropped 3; count of bases not matched to a gene: 8. CDR3 in DNA: TGCGCCAGCAGCCAAATCCAGGGGACAGGGAACTACGAGCAGTACTTC. Translated, it gives CASSQIQGTGNYEQYF.

The chain combines TRBV29-1 with TRBJ2-3; D unclear. The ends were cut back, 3 bases at V and 5 bases at J, with 18 bases in the middle. CDR1 is SQVTM and CDR2 is ANQGSEA in the germline V gene. The CDR3 is made up of 15 amino acids. As DNA, the CDR3 is TGCAGCGTTGAGCTTCTAGATTCCCCGGGAGATACGCAGTATTTT. This codes for CSVELLDSPGDTQYF.

The chain is built from TRBV2 and TRBJ1-5; D uncertain. The length of the CDR3 is 14 residues. The germline V and J ends were trimmed by 5 bases and 3 bases, with 11 bases remaining between them. CDR1 SNHLY and CDR2 FYNNEI come from the germline V gene. Here the CDR3 reads CASSFGLDNQPQHF. The CDR3 coding sequence is TGTGCCAGCAGTTTTGGATTAGACAATCAGCCCCAGCATTTT. The full variable domain, with the rest looked up from reference TRBV2 and TRBJ1-5, is EPEVTQTPSHQVTQMGQEVILRCVPISNHLYFYWYRQILGQKVEFLVSFYNNEISEKSEIFDDQFSVERPDGSNFTLKIRSTKLEDSAMYFCASSFGLDNQPQHFGDGTRLSIL.

The rearrangement links TRBV7-2 to TRBJ1-4; no reliable D call. This CDR3 is 13 amino acids long. V shed 4 bases and J shed 8 bases, with 11 bases lying between them. CDR1 and CDR2 (germline): SGHTA, FQGNSA. The CDR3 sequence: CASSYPPGEKLFF. Written as DNA, the CDR3 is TGTGCCAGCAGCTACCCACCGGGGGAAAAACTGTTTTTT. Full variable domain (remainder filled in from reference TRBV7-2 and TRBJ1-4): GAGVSQSPSNKVTEKGKDVELRCDPISGHTALYWYRQSLGQGLEFLIYFQGNSAPDKSGLPSDRFSAERTGGSVSTLTIQRTQQEDSAVYLCASSYPPGEKLFFGSGTQLSVL.

The rearrangement uses TRBV5-1 and TRBJ2-7; D remains unclear. Deletions cut 6 bases from V and 3 bases from J, with 7 bases between. Germline V lookup: CDR1 SGHRS, CDR2 YFSETQ. The CDR3 sequence is 11 residues long. The CDR3 here is CASNHGYEQYF. CDR3 in DNA: TGCGCCAGCAATCATGGCTACGAGCAGTACTTC.

The chain combines TRBV11-2 with TRBJ2-7; D is undetermined. The CDR3 covers 14 residues. V was clipped by 0 bases and J by 6 bases, with 12 bases between them. CDR1 and CDR2 from the germline V gene are SGHAT and FQNNGV. This CDR3 is CASSLDGPSGEQYF. The CDR3 DNA follows: TGTGCCAGCAGCTTAGATGGCCCCTCGGGCGAGCAGTACTTC. Based on the CDR3 plus reference TRBV11-2 and TRBJ2-7, the full variable domain is EAGVAQSPRYKIIEKRQSVAFWCNPISGHATLYWYQQILGQGPKLLIQFQNNGVVDDSQLPKDRFSAERLKGVDSTLKIQPAKLEDSAVYLCASSLDGPSGEQYFGPGTRLTVT.

The chain joins TRBV6-5 to TRBJ1-4, with D unresolved. Germline CDR1 and CDR2: MNHEY and SVGAGI. Trimming pared 2 bases from V and 8 bases from J, leaving 12 bases between. The CDR3 has 14 residues. The DNA for the CDR3 is TGTGCCAGCAGTTACGGACGAAGGGCCGAAAAACTGTTTTTT. It encodes CASSYGRRAEKLFF.

The V call is TRBV6-5, the J call TRBJ2-5; unclear D gene. The V end lost 0 bases, the J end lost 1 base, and 9 bases lay between the germline ends. The CDR3 extends over 15 amino acids. Germline loops: CDR1 MNHEY, CDR2 SVGAGI. CDR3 nucleotides: TGTGCCAGCAGTTACTCAACGGCACCCCAAGAGACCCAGTACTTC. Translating it yields CASSYSTAPQETQYF.

This chain connects TRBV7-9 to TRBJ1-4; D is possibly TRBD1 (6 bases). CDR3 size: 14 residues. V was clipped by 1 base and J by 5 bases, with 8 bases between them. The germline CDR1 and CDR2 sequences are SEHNR and FQNEAQ (reference sequence). CDR3: CASSLGQANEKLFF. Written as DNA, the CDR3 is TGTGCCAGCAGCTTAGGACAGGCAAATGAAAAACTGTTTTTT.

This chain links TRBV15 with TRBJ1-2; 7 nucleotides agree with TRBD1. CDR1 and CDR2 from the germline V gene are LNHNV and YYDKDF (reference sequence). V was clipped by 0 bases and J by 6 bases; unmatched bases: 7. CDR3 size: 15 residues. The CDR3 spells CATSRDRHRGDGYTF. CDR3 in DNA: TGTGCCACCAGCAGAGATCGGCACAGGGGAGATGGCTACACCTTC.

This rearrangement joins TRBV30 to TRBJ1-1; D is ambiguous. Trimming pared 2 bases from V and 4 bases from J, leaving 11 bases between. From germline, CDR1 is GTSNPN and CDR2 SVGIG (reference sequence). This CDR3 has 13 residues. CDR3 DNA sequence: TGTGCCTGGAGTTATCCGGAGGGCACTGAAGCTTTCTTT. The encoded protein is CAWSYPEGTEAFF.

V is TRBV6-6 and J is TRBJ2-1; tentative D call: TRBD2 (6 bases). The length of the CDR3 is 12 residues. Trimming took 7 bases from V and 6 from J, leaving 10 bases between them. CDR1 is MNHNY and CDR2 is SVGAGI in the germline V gene (reference sequence). The CDR3 coding sequence is TGTGCCAGCAATTGGGGAGGCAATGAGCAGTTCTTC. This gives the protein CASNWGGNEQFF.

Only one count was recorded for this clone. This chain links TRBV6-1 with TRBJ1-5; the match to TRBD1 covers 8 bases. Germline trimming cut 3 bases from V and 1 base from J; bases unmatched to any gene: 11. Germline V gives CDR1 MNHNS, CDR2 SASEGT. This CDR3 contains 18 residues. The CDR3 is CASSDGRTGFSSNQPQHF. The CDR3 DNA reads as TGTGCCAGCAGTGACGGCCGGACAGGGTTTTCAAGCAATCAGCCCCAGCATTTT.

V usage is TRBV9 and J usage is TRBJ1-1; no clear D gene. Germline CDR1 and CDR2: SGDLS and YYNGEE. V shed 0 bases and J shed 1 base, with 13 bases lying between them. There are 16 residues in the CDR3. The CDR3 loop reads CASSVAPYGANTEAFF. For the CDR3, the DNA is TGTGCCAGCAGCGTAGCCCCCTATGGAGCGAACACTGAAGCTTTCTTT. Full variable domain (rest looked up from reference TRBV9 and TRBJ1-1): DSGVTQTPKHLITATGQRVTLRCSPRSGDLSVYWYQQSLDQGLQFLIQYYNGEERAKGNILERFSAQQFPDLHSELNLSSLELGDSALYFCASSVAPYGANTEAFFGQGTRLTVV.

The rearrangement links TRBV19 to TRBJ1-1, with D possibly being TRBD1 (5 bases). The CDR3 loop spans 15 amino acids. Germline CDR1 is LNHDA and CDR2 is SQIVND (reference sequence). Trimming shortened V by 6 bases and J by 1 base, and 15 bases separated the two germline ends. The CDR3 DNA sequence: TGTGCCAGTAGCCCACTGGGGGGTCGGAACACTGAAGCTTTCTTT. Protein product: CASSPLGGRNTEAFF.

In its sample, this clone was seen once. The V and J genes are TRBV24-1 and TRBJ2-3; possibly TRBD1 for D (7 bases). Trimming took 4 bases from V and 0 from J, leaving 10 bases between them. There are 15 residues in the CDR3. CDR1 is KGHDR and CDR2 is SFDVKD in the germline V gene. For the CDR3, the DNA is TGTGCCACCAGTGAGGCGGGACAGAGCACAGATACGCAGTATTTT. Translating gives CATSEAGQSTDTQYF.

The chain recombines TRBV12-3 or TRBV12-4 with TRBJ1-2, with no clear D. The CDR3 covers 12 residues. Trimming removed 1 base at V and 8 bases at J, with 8 bases between. CDR3 amino acids: CASSLEGGGYTF. CDR3 DNA: TGTGCCAGCAGTTTAGAGGGAGGCGGCTACACCTTC.

The rearrangement joins TRBV27 to TRBJ2-1; 7 bases match TRBD2. The V segment lost 3 bases and the J segment 3 bases; nucleotides outside the gene matches: 5. This CDR3 has 15 residues. Germline CDR1 reads MNHEY; CDR2 reads SMNVEV (reference sequence). The CDR3 protein is CASSLGGRVYNEQFF. The CDR3 DNA sequence: TGTGCCAGCAGTTTGGGAGGGCGCGTCTACAATGAGCAGTTCTTC.

This clone showed up just once. The J gene is TRBJ2-1, the V gene TRBV20-1, with D unresolved. The V gene's germline CDR1 is DFQATT and CDR2 SNEGSKA (reference sequence). Trimming cost V 3 bases and J 10 bases, with 13 bases left between them. The CDR3 consists of 12 residues. The CDR3 is CSASSRLGEQFF. The DNA of the CDR3 is TGCAGTGCTAGTTCCCGACTTGGGGAGCAGTTCTTC.